This T cell receptor (beta chain) was retrieved from a study of T cell repertoires in cytomegalovirus infection. This clonotype was observed at least ten times. The antigen remains unidentified. TCRdb re-derived calls from the reads in MiXCR, one entry per CDR3 protein. The table records around 230,000 distinct CDR3 sequences, 35% to 45% of them present only once. Unmatched junction bases numbered 17, after V lost 8 bases and J lost 5 bases. This CDR3 comprises 16 residues. Germline V lookup: CDR1 MNHNS, CDR2 SASEGT. The chain employs TRBV6-1 and TRBJ2-7, with 8 bases lining up with TRBD2. The sample in question was CD8+ T cells from cultured PBMCs, obtained from culture after CMV antigen stimulation. The clonotype originates from a human donor in good health (CMV status not recorded). Some clones in this sample may be carry-over from other donors' samples. The CDR3 region has the DNA TGTGCCAGCCAGCCGGGGCGGGGGGATATGATCGACGAGCAGTACTTC. Translation gives CASQPGRGDMIDEQYF.